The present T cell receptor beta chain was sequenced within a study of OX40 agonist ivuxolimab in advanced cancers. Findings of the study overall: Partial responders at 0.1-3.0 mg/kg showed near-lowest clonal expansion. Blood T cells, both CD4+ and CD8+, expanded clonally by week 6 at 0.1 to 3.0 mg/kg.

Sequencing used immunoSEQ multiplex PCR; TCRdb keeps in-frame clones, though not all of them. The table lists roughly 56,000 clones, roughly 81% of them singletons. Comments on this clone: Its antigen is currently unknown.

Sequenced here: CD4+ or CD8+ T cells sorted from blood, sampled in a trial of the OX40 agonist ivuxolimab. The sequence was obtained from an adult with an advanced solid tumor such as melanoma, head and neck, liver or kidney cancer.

The CDR3 DNA follows: TGTGCCAGCAGTTTATACCGATATGAAGCTTTCTTT. Protein sequence: CASSLYRYEAFF. This chain links TRBV28 with TRBJ1-1; the D is unclear. In germline, CDR1 is MDHEN, CDR2 SYDVKM. The CDR3 is 12 amino acids. The V end was cut by 1 base, the J end by 7 bases, with 7 bases between.